This T cell receptor beta chain was captured in a study of Graves' ophthalmopathy and Graves' hyperthyroidism. General study findings and limits: The model forecast ophthalmopathy progression, reaching roughly 71% sensitivity and less than 75% specificity.

Beta-chain TCR CDR3 regions were amplified from RNA transcripts. Second-round multiplex PCR came after a first-round RT-PCR that employed HTBI primers. A single record per CDR3 protein comes from TCRdb applying MiXCR to the multiplex PCR reads. The profile covers roughly 610,000 distinct CDR3 sequences, with roughly 20% appearing a single time and more than 5.5% taken by the ten largest. Notes on this clonotype: Its antigen is unidentified.

The receptor comes from a woman younger than 35 with stable Graves' hyperthyroidism. Some clones in this sample may be carry-over from other donors' samples. Sequencing input: peripheral blood.

The CDR3 nucleotides are TGTGCCAGCAATGACCTGTCCCTGGGCTATGGCTACACCTTC. Its translation is CASNDLSLGYGYTF. This chain connects TRBV2 to TRBJ1-2, with D unresolved. The CDR3 is 14 residues long. Trimming took 7 bases from V and 4 from J, leaving 16 bases between them. Germline V gene lookup returns CDR1 SNHLY and CDR2 FYNNEI.